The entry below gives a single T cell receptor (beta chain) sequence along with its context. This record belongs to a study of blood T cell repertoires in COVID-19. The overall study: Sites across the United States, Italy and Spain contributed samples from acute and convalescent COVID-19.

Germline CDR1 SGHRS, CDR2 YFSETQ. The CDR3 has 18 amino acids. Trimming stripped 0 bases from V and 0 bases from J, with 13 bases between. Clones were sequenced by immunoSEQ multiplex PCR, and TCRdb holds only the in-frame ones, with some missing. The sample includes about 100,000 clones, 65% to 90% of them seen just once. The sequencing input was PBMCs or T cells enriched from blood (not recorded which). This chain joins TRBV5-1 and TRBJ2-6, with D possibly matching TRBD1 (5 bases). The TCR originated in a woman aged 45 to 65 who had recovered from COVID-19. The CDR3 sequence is CASSLDYQGTSGANVLTF. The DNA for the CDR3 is TGCGCCAGCAGCTTGGATTACCAGGGCACCTCTGGGGCCAACGTCCTGACTTTC.